These 19 T cell receptor beta chains share one sample of origin, sequenced in a study of TIL therapy for anti-PD-1-resistant metastatic lung cancer. Time point: pre-treatment sample, taken before nivolumab and TIL therapy. This was the immunoSEQ v3 assay. Profiling relied on immunoSEQ multiplex PCR, and the TCRdb table lists in-frame clones only, not all of them. There are roughly 58,000 clones in the sample; over 75% occur only once, and roughly 3% lies in the top ten. Sequences were derived from blood, sampled at baseline. These TCRs come from a person aged 30 to 80 with non-small cell lung cancer.

The V call is TRBV24-1, the J call TRBJ2-2; 12 nucleotides match TRBD2. V was pared by 4 bases and J by 5 bases, with 10 bases of the junction left unmatched. Germline lookup yields CDR1 KGHDR and CDR2 SFDVKD. This CDR3 comprises 18 residues. The CDR3 is CATSDIASGRAQTGELFF. As DNA, the CDR3 is TGTGCCACCAGTGACATCGCTAGCGGGAGGGCCCAGACCGGGGAGCTGTTTTTT.

DNA for the CDR3: TGTGCCAGCAGCCTAACCTTGGACGGGAGCTCCTATAATTCACCCCTCCACTTT. It encodes CASSLTLDGSSYNSPLHF. The gene calls are TRBV3-1 (or the pseudogene TRBV3-2) and TRBJ1-6, with no clear D. This CDR3 contains 18 residues. The V and J ends lost 4 bases and 0 bases respectively, with 16 bases between them. Germline CDR1 LGHDT, CDR2 YNNKEL (reference sequence).

This chain links TRBV19 with TRBJ1-6; D gene unclear. Trimming removed 5 bases from V and 7 bases from J, with 15 bases in between. CDR1 is LNHDA, CDR2 SQIVND, per germline (reference sequence). This CDR3 region has 15 residues. Written as DNA, the CDR3 is TGTGCCAGTAGTGCGCCGATCCCCACCAATTCACCCCTCCACTTT. Translated: CASSAPIPTNSPLHF.

The chain couples TRBV6-2 or TRBV6-3 to TRBJ1-5, with D perhaps matching TRBD1 (6 bases). Germline V lookup: CDR1 MNHEY, CDR2 SVGEGT. V was cut by 3 bases and J by 2 bases, with 11 bases left in between. The CDR3 is 15 amino acids. For the CDR3, the DNA is TGTGCCAGCAGTTATACAGGGCTCCGCAATCAGCCCCAGCATTTT. Translated, it gives CASSYTGLRNQPQHF.

V gene TRBV6-5 combines with J gene TRBJ2-3; 9 nucleotides align to TRBD2. The CDR3 is made up of 14 amino acids. Germline CDR1 MNHEY, CDR2 SVGAGI. J gave up 3 bases and V 9 bases, and 7 bases lay outside the gene matches. The CDR3 coding sequence is TGTGCCAGTGACTCGGGACTAGCAACAGATACGCAGTATTTT. As protein: CASDSGLATDTQYF.

V usage is TRBV28 and J usage is TRBJ1-3; TRBD1 might be the D (5 bases). The V end was cut by 3 bases, the J end by 6 bases, with 9 bases between. The CDR3 extends over 13 amino acids. Germline lookup yields CDR1 MDHEN and CDR2 SYDVKM. CDR3 DNA: TGTGCCAGCAGTTTTCCCAGGGTAAACACCATATATTTT. This codes for CASSFPRVNTIYF.

The chain carries TRBV5-1 and TRBJ2-2; the D gene is possibly TRBD1 (6 bases). This CDR3 is 14 amino acids long. CDR1 is SGHRS and CDR2 is YFSETQ in the germline V gene. Trimming pared 0 bases from V and 6 bases from J, leaving 9 bases between. The CDR3 DNA is TGCGCCAGCAGCTTGGATGGGGGCCCCGGGGAGCTGTTTTTT. Its translation is CASSLDGGPGELFF.

This chain uses TRBV3-1 (or the pseudogene TRBV3-2) with TRBJ2-3; tentative D call: TRBD2 (7 bases). The germline V and J ends were trimmed by 5 bases and 6 bases, with 15 bases remaining between them. This CDR3 contains 14 residues. Germline CDR1 is LGHDT and CDR2 is YNNKEL (reference sequence). CDR3 residues: CASSAQGGWDTQYF. The DNA of the CDR3 is TGTGCCAGCAGCGCACAGGGAGGGTGGGATACGCAGTATTTT.

The chain couples TRBV28 to TRBJ1-5, with D unresolved. V was shortened by 6 bases and J by 2 bases, with 14 bases between the two germline ends. The CDR3 is 15 residues long. CDR1 and CDR2 from the germline V gene are MDHEN and SYDVKM. For the CDR3, the DNA is TGTGCCAGCAGCATGCGACACACGGGCAATCAGCCCCAGCATTTT. It yields the protein CASSMRHTGNQPQHF.

This chain joins TRBV4-2 and TRBJ2-3, with 11 nucleotides matching TRBD2. Germline CDR1 and CDR2: LGHNA and YNFKEQ. The length of the CDR3 is 18 residues. Unmatched junction bases numbered 13, after V lost 3 bases and J lost 5 bases. The chain's CDR3 is CASSHPLRVAGGQDTQYF. As DNA, the CDR3 is TGTGCCAGCAGCCACCCCCTCCGGGTAGCGGGAGGGCAAGATACGCAGTATTTT.

The chain carries TRBV28 and TRBJ2-7, with 9 bases identical to TRBD2. Germline-derived CDR1 and CDR2 are MDHEN and SYDVKM. The CDR3 totals 14 residues. V lost 6 bases and J lost 5; bases outside the gene matches: 8. CDR3 in amino acids: CASSARTSDNEQYF. The CDR3 nucleotides read TGTGCCAGCAGCGCCCGGACTAGCGACAACGAGCAGTACTTC.

The gene calls are TRBV4-1 and TRBJ2-1; possibly TRBD1 for D (5 bases). The germline V gene encodes CDR1 MGHRA and CDR2 YSYEKL. The CDR3 spans 14 residues. Trimming left V 4 bases short and J 8 bases short, with 15 bases between. For the CDR3, the DNA is TGCGCCAGCAGCCCCGGTTTGGGGCTCGATGAGCAGTTCTTC. Protein: CASSPGLGLDEQFF.

The V call is TRBV5-1, the J call TRBJ1-6; a possible D gene is TRBD1 (5 bases). V dropped 3 bases and J dropped 9 bases, with 16 bases sitting between them. The CDR3 contains 15 residues. The germline V gene encodes CDR1 SGHRS and CDR2 YFSETQ. The chain's CDR3 is CASSSMGEGLSPLHF. The DNA of the CDR3 is TGCGCCAGCAGCTCTATGGGGGAGGGACTTTCACCCCTCCACTTT.

This sequence joins TRBV2 and TRBJ2-1, with 10 nucleotides matching TRBD1. Germline CDR1 SNHLY, CDR2 FYNNEI. The CDR3 length is 15 residues. V shed 2 bases, J shed 9 bases, and the junction held 7 bases outside the gene matches. CDR3 protein: CASSEWDRGASEQFF. The CDR3 DNA sequence: TGTGCCAGCAGTGAATGGGACAGGGGCGCGAGTGAGCAGTTCTTC.

The gene calls are TRBV27 and TRBJ2-7; 10 bases map to TRBD2. In germline, CDR1 is MNHEY, CDR2 SMNVEV (reference sequence). This CDR3 is built from 14 residues. The V segment lost 4 bases and the J segment 6 bases; nucleotides outside the gene matches: 6. The CDR3 loop reads CASSYSGGAAEQYF. The CDR3 DNA reads as TGTGCCAGCAGTTACAGCGGGGGGGCGGCCGAGCAGTACTTC.

In this sample, this clone turned up a few times. CDR3 sequence reads: CASSFTQGALPGANVLTF. The CDR3 DNA reads TGCGCCAGCAGCTTTACTCAGGGGGCGCTTCCTGGGGCCAACGTCCTGACTTTC. The chain links TRBV5-1 to TRBJ2-6, with 8 bases identical to TRBD1. Germline loops: CDR1 SGHRS, CDR2 YFSETQ. The CDR3 sequence is 18 residues long. V dropped 2 bases and J dropped 2; count of bases not matched to a gene: 9. Filled out from reference TRBV5-1 and TRBJ2-6, the complete variable domain reads KAGVTQTPRYLIKTRGQQVTLSCSPISGHRSVSWYQQTPGQGLQFLFEYFSETQRNKGNFPGRFSGRQFSNSRSEMNVSTLELGDSALYLCASSFTQGALPGANVLTFGAGSRLTVL.

The genes are TRBV3-1 (or the pseudogene TRBV3-2) and TRBJ2-2; no clear D gene. V lost 3 bases and J lost 1, with 0 bases in between. The germline V gene has CDR1 LGHDT and CDR2 YNNKEL (reference sequence). The CDR3 length is 12 residues. DNA of the CDR3: TGTGCCAGCAGCCAGAACACCGGGGAGCTGTTTTTT. It codes for CASSQNTGELFF.

The chain uses TRBV7-9 and TRBJ2-2; D tentatively reads TRBD1 or TRBD2 (5 bases each). V lost 3 bases, J lost 8 bases, and 13 bases lay in between. CDR1 and CDR2 (germline): SEHNR, FQNEAQ (reference sequence). The CDR3 has 14 amino acids. CDR3 protein: CASSLGVRIGELFF. DNA for the CDR3: TGTGCCAGCAGCTTGGGGGTCAGGATTGGGGAGCTGTTTTTT. Drawing the rest from reference TRBV7-9 and TRBJ2-2, the complete variable domain is DTGVSQNPRHKITKRGQNVTFRCDPISEHNRLYWYRQTLGQGPEFLTYFQNEAQLEKSRLLSDRFSAERPKGSFSTLEIQRTEQGDSAMYLCASSLGVRIGELFFGEGSRLTVL.

The J gene is TRBJ2-1, the V gene TRBV5-1, with 9 bases matching TRBD1. Trimming took 4 bases from V and 2 from J; bases not matched to a gene: 4. The CDR3 runs 15 residues. Germline CDR1 SGHRS, CDR2 YFSETQ. Written as DNA, the CDR3 is TGCGCCAGCAGCCCCGGGGACAGGGCCTACAATGAGCAGTTCTTC. Protein sequence: CASSPGDRAYNEQFF.